A single sample gave rise to the 5 T cell receptor beta chains below, sequenced in a study of CD8+ T cells in alopecia areata. As the sequencing template, cDNA was produced by extracting RNA and reverse transcribing it. The protocol was immunoSEQ multiplex PCR, while the TCRdb copy is restricted to in-frame clones and leaves out a portion. The sample includes about 270,000 clones, none of them occurring once. Using CD4, CD8alpha, NKG2D, NKG2ACE and other markers, pooled cutaneous lymph node cells were sorted. Sequenced input: CD4+ T cells sorted from a lymph node. Receptors originate from a C3H/HeJ mouse with alopecia areata. Strain haplotype at MHC: H2-k.

This clone has a handful of counts. Mouse gene names apply. The same CDR3 also results from other DNA sequences found in this sample. The CDR3 loop reads CTCSADRVNSPLYF. Incomplete CDR3 DNA: TGCACCTGCAGTGCAGACAGGGTGAATTCGCCC. The chain carries TRBV1 and TRBJ1-6, with D possibly being TRBD1 (5 bases). The CDR3 end falls 3 residues outside the read, so it is completed with the germline J gene. TRBJ1-6 is an open reading frame, and its role is uncertain. Germline V gene lookup returns CDR1 NSQYPW and CDR2 LRSPGD (reference sequence). The CDR3 is 14 residues long. Deletions cut 0 bases from V and 7 bases from J, with 7 bases between.

A few counts support this clone. Gene names and germline match the mouse. The read terminates 4 residues ahead of where the CDR3 ends, so the germline J gene completes it. This same CDR3 is encoded by further DNA sequences in the sample. V and J are TRBV5 and TRBJ1-1; D is ambiguous. This CDR3 has 14 residues. Germline V gene lookup returns CDR1 LGHNA and CDR2 YNLKQL (reference sequence). Deletions cut 0 bases from V and 0 bases from J, with 5 bases between. The CDR3 loop is CASSQDRTNTEVFF. The CDR3 bases that were read are TGTGCCAGCAGCCAAGACAGAACAAACACA.

In the case of this clone: Genes here carry mouse names. The read terminates 4 residues before the CDR3 end, so the remaining end is supplied by the germline J gene. V is TRBV13-2 and J is TRBJ2-2; 9 positions agree with TRBD1. Germline trimming cut 2 bases from V and 4 bases from J; bases unmatched to any gene: 3. There are 15 residues in the CDR3. CDR1 NNHNN and CDR2 SYGAGS come from the germline V gene (reference sequence). The sequenced CDR3 bases are TGTGCCAGCGGTGAAAACAGGGGGCGCACCGGG. Translation: CASGENRGRTG. The whole CDR3 protein reads CASGENRGRTGQLYF.

A word on this clone: Gene names denote mouse genes. From the germline J gene comes the end of the CDR3, since the read stops 4 residues before it. Other DNA sequences in this specimen translate into the identical CDR3. The gene calls are TRBV13-1 and TRBJ2-2, with D possibly being TRBD1 (7 bases). The CDR3 contains 15 residues. The germline gives CDR1 NSHNY, CDR2 SYGAGN. V was shortened by 0 bases and J by 2 bases, with 8 bases between the two germline ends. CDR3 in amino acids: CASSDEGANTGQLYF. The covered CDR3 bases are TGTGCCAGCAGTGATGAGGGGGCTAACACCGGG.

This clone came up a few times. The gene names here belong to mouse. The read gets to within 3 residues of the CDR3 end, and the germline J gene fills in the rest. V usage is TRBV14 and J usage is TRBJ1-6; D not certain. TRBJ1-6 is known as an ORF, though its function is uncertain. Germline-derived CDR1 and CDR2 are SGHDT and FRDEAV. Deletions cut 1 base from V and 2 bases from J, with 4 bases between. The CDR3 covers 14 residues. The sequenced CDR3 bases are TGTGCCAGCAGTTTCAAGGCCTATAATTCGCCC. Encoded protein: CASSFKAYNSP. The whole CDR3 sequence is CASSFKAYNSPLYF.